This TCR beta chain was captured by sequencing in a study of T cells in Graves' hyperthyroidism and ophthalmopathy. The V and J ends lost 5 bases and 5 bases, in that order; junction bases with no gene match: 8. This CDR3 spans 14 amino acids. Germline assignment: CDR1 KGHSH and CDR2 LQKENI. Researchers amplified the TCR beta CDR3 regions from RNA transcripts. HTBI primers drove first-round RT-PCR of the TCR CDR3. TCRdb passed the multiplex PCR reads through MiXCR, listing each CDR3 protein once. The sample includes about 410,000 distinct CDR3 sequences, around 15% of them seen just once. This clonotype has a count of ten or more.

The receptor was isolated from a man younger than 30 with Graves' ophthalmopathy. This chain connects TRBV18 to TRBJ2-5, with 7 positions matching TRBD2. The material sequenced was blood. This chain's CDR3 is CASSEGLERETQYF. CDR3 DNA sequence: TGTGCCAGCTCAGAAGGACTAGAGCGTGAGACCCAGTACTTC.